This TCR beta chain originates from a study of T cells in Graves' hyperthyroidism and ophthalmopathy. Study-level points and caveats: Researchers found most expanded thyroid clonotypes above 0.001 in blood as well.

Concerning this clonotype: Its antigen is undetermined.

V was trimmed by 0 bases and J by 8 bases, leaving 4 bases between them. There are 12 residues in the CDR3. Germline V gene data show CDR1 as LGHDT and CDR2 as YNNKEL (reference sequence). Regions amplified from RNA transcripts were the TCR beta CDR3 regions. When the TCR CDR3 underwent first-round RT-PCR, the HTBI primer set was used. TCRdb called the multiplex PCR reads again in MiXCR, with one record for every CDR3 protein. The top ten clones hold 30% to 35% of a sample with approximately 400,000 distinct CDR3 sequences, under 15% of them seen once. Pregnant or lactating patients were excluded, as were those with uncontrolled infection or other autoimmune disease. Clinical symptoms, serum thyroxine and TRAb, thyroid ultrasound and orbital computed tomography were used for the diagnoses. The PBMCs were taken from over 9.5 ml of fresh peripheral blood.

The TCR sequence derives from a woman aged 25 to 39 with Graves' hyperthyroidism. Source material: blood. J is TRBJ2-2 and V is TRBV3-1; no clear D gene. CDR3 in amino acids: CASSQDLGELFF. Written as DNA, the CDR3 is TGTGCCAGCAGCCAAGATTTGGGGGAGCTGTTTTTT.